Below are 16 T cell receptor beta chains sequenced from a single sample in a study of T-cell reconstitution after alpha-beta-depleted transplantation in children. Unique molecular identifiers were incorporated when the TCRbeta library was constructed. Via MiXCR, TCRdb re-called the PCR reads, giving one row per CDR3 protein. This sample has approximately 650,000 distinct CDR3 sequences, with about 12% found just once. The input for sequencing was PBMCs, taken before TCRalphabeta/CD19-depleted stem cell transplant. Receptors were obtained from a girl aged 2 to 10 with congenital amegakaryocytic thrombocytopenia, due to receive a stem cell transplant.

This clonotype was observed at least ten times. The chain links TRBV7-9 to TRBJ1-4; 9 bases match TRBD1. The CDR3 is made up of 15 amino acids. With 6 bases clipped from V and 3 bases from J, the junction kept 5 bases outside the gene matches. The germline V gene encodes CDR1 SEHNR and CDR2 FQNEAQ (reference sequence). The DNA for the CDR3 is TGTGCCAGCAGTTTTACAGGGGGCTCTAATGAAAAACTGTTTTTT. This gives the protein CASSFTGGSNEKLFF.

The chain links TRBV14 to TRBJ2-1; 9 positions agree with TRBD2. The CDR3 totals 13 residues. Germline loops: CDR1 SGHDN, CDR2 FVKESK. J lost 9 bases, V lost 4 bases, and 4 bases had no gene match. This chain's CDR3 is CASSPELAGEQFF. Written as DNA, the CDR3 is TGTGCCAGCAGCCCTGAACTAGCGGGTGAGCAGTTCTTC. Based on the CDR3 plus reference TRBV14 and TRBJ2-1, the full variable domain is EAGVTQFPSHSVIEKGQTVTLRCDPISGHDNLYWYRRVMGKEIKFLLHFVKESKQDESGMPNNRFLAERTGGTYSTLKVQPAELEDSGVYFCASSPELAGEQFFGPGTRLTVL.

Ten or more counts support this clonotype. This chain connects TRBV5-1 to TRBJ1-1; D gene unclear. The length of the CDR3 is 13 residues. Germline lookup yields CDR1 SGHRS and CDR2 YFSETQ. Trimming shortened V by 4 bases and J by 4 bases, and 11 bases separated the two germline ends. The CDR3: CASSPGDATEAFF. Here the CDR3 DNA reads TGCGCCAGCAGCCCGGGTGATGCCACTGAAGCTTTCTTT.

This clonotype was counted many times. The chain has TRBV20-1 and TRBJ2-1, with D possibly TRBD2 on 5 matching bases. The CDR3 sequence is 14 residues long. The ends were cut back, 6 bases at V and 4 bases at J, with 16 bases in the middle. Germline assignment: CDR1 DFQATT and CDR2 SNEGSKA (reference sequence). Here the CDR3 reads CSAAAGYSYNEQFF. The CDR3, as DNA: TGCAGTGCCGCGGCGGGTTACTCATACAATGAGCAGTTCTTC.

This clonotype appeared a single time. The rearrangement uses TRBV14 and TRBJ2-1, with a tentative D call TRBD2 (5 bases). CDR1 SGHDN and CDR2 FVKESK come from the germline V gene. V shed 5 bases and J shed 7 bases, with 15 bases lying between them. This CDR3 is 14 amino acids long. Written as DNA, the CDR3 is TGTGCCAGCAGCTCCCACCGGGGTTGGAATGAGCAGTTCTTC. Protein: CASSSHRGWNEQFF.

This clonotype came up many times. The CDR3 loop is CSVEGEKQYNEQFF. As DNA, the CDR3 is TGCAGCGTTGAAGGAGAGAAACAATACAATGAGCAGTTCTTC. The rearrangement joins TRBV29-1 to TRBJ2-1, with D unresolved. Germline values: CDR1 SQVTM, CDR2 ANQGSEA. Trimming left V 1 base short and J 4 bases short, with 11 bases between. There are 14 residues in the CDR3.

This clonotype appeared many times. This chain uses TRBV6-2 or TRBV6-3 with TRBJ2-1, with TRBD2 identical over 8 bases. This CDR3 is 14 amino acids long. V dropped 4 bases and J dropped 12; count of bases not matched to a gene: 11. CDR1 is MNHEY, CDR2 SVGEGT, per germline. The CDR3 DNA reads TGTGCCAGCAGTTCCACGGTAGCGGGACTCGGGCAGTTCTTC. This gives the protein CASSSTVAGLGQFF.

This clonotype was detected ten times or more. V gene TRBV7-8 combines with J gene TRBJ2-3; the D is unclear. Germline V gene sequence: CDR1 SGHVS, CDR2 FQNEAQ. The CDR3 runs to 16 residues. V lost 5 bases and J lost 1, with 16 bases in between. The CDR3 region is CASSRLSLPRTDTQYF. CDR3 nucleotide sequence: TGTGCCAGCAGCAGGTTAAGTCTACCTCGCACAGATACGCAGTATTTT.

In this sample, this clonotype turned up a few times. The V call is TRBV5-1, the J call TRBJ1-1, with D tentatively TRBD1 (5 bases). Per germline, CDR1 SGHRS and CDR2 YFSETQ. The CDR3 is 15 residues long. The V end lost 3 bases, the J end lost 2 bases, and 14 bases lay between the germline ends. This CDR3 reads CASSYSAGINTEAFF. Here the CDR3 DNA reads TGCGCCAGCAGCTACTCGGCAGGGATCAACACTGAAGCTTTCTTT.

This clonotype was recorded many times. The chain is built from TRBV12-3 or TRBV12-4 and TRBJ2-3; 11 bases agree with TRBD1. The CDR3 length is 19 residues. V dropped 3 bases and J dropped 1; count of bases not matched to a gene: 12. CDR3 bases: TGTGCCAGCAGTTTGACTGTAGGACAGGGGGCGTTTCGCACAGATACGCAGTATTTT. Amino acid sequence: CASSLTVGQGAFRTDTQYF.

This clonotype showed up just a few times. The chain joins TRBV29-1 to TRBJ2-7; D unresolved. The CDR3 is made up of 12 amino acids. The germline V and J ends were trimmed by 2 bases and 2 bases, with 7 bases remaining between them. In germline, CDR1 is SQVTM, CDR2 ANQGSEA. This chain's CDR3 is CSVEIGAYEQYF. The CDR3 bases are TGCAGCGTTGAAATAGGAGCCTACGAGCAGTACTTC.

This clonotype was recorded many times. This chain connects TRBV2 to TRBJ2-7; D not certain. From germline, CDR1 is SNHLY and CDR2 FYNNEI. Trimming cost V 8 bases and J 1 base, with 15 bases left between them. This CDR3 contains 14 residues. CDR3 loop: CASADDRISYEQYF. DNA of the CDR3: TGTGCCAGCGCAGACGATAGGATTTCCTACGAGCAGTACTTC.

A single count supports this clonotype. A read error may produce the germline difference seen at one junction end. This sequence joins TRBV29-1 and TRBJ2-1; D gene ambiguous. The CDR3 sequence is 14 residues long. Germline lookup yields CDR1 SQVTM and CDR2 ANQGSEA. The CDR3 nucleotides are TGCAGCGTTGTATCATTTTTGTACTACAATGAGCATTTCTTC. Translated: CSVVSFLYYNEHFF.

This clonotype was recorded at least ten times. The chain couples TRBV5-1 to TRBJ2-1; 14 bases agree with TRBD2. Looked up from germline, CDR1 is SGHRS and CDR2 is YFSETQ. The V segment lost 3 bases and the J segment 7 bases; nucleotides outside the gene matches: 9. This CDR3 spans 17 amino acids. CDR3: CASSSNTGTSGSNEQFF. The CDR3 DNA reads TGCGCCAGCAGCTCAAACACCGGGACTAGCGGGAGTAATGAGCAGTTCTTC.

This clonotype appeared a few times. The rearrangement joins TRBV7-3 to TRBJ2-3; TRBD2 agrees at 8 bases. Germline V lookup: CDR1 SGHTA, CDR2 FQGTGA. Germline trimming cut 5 bases from V and 5 bases from J; bases unmatched to any gene: 6. The CDR3 is 14 residues long. The CDR3 DNA reads as TGTGCCAGCAGCGATAGCGGGACCAGAGATACGCAGTATTTT. Its protein product is CASSDSGTRDTQYF.

The V gene is TRBV5-1, the J gene TRBJ2-1; 8 nucleotides line up with TRBD2. The CDR3 extends over 17 amino acids. CDR1 and CDR2 (germline): SGHRS, YFSETQ. V gave up 0 bases and J gave up 0 bases; unmatched junction bases: 5. DNA of the CDR3: TGCGCCAGCAGCTTGGGCGGGGGGCCCCTCTCCTACAATGAGCAGTTCTTC. Amino acids: CASSLGGGPLSYNEQFF. The variable domain in full, completed from reference TRBV5-1 and TRBJ2-1, reads KAGVTQTPRYLIKTRGQQVTLSCSPISGHRSVSWYQQTPGQGLQFLFEYFSETQRNKGNFPGRFSGRQFSNSRSEMNVSTLELGDSALYLCASSLGGGPLSYNEQFFGPGTRLTVL.